One sample yielded the 18 T cell receptor beta chains listed below, sequenced in a study of CD8+CD57+ T cells in acquired aplastic anemia. Using genomic DNA as the template, TCR beta VDJ and CDR3 profiling was carried out. MiXCR was run by TCRdb on the reads, yielding one entry per CDR3 protein. The repertoire has around 200,000 distinct CDR3 sequences, about half of them found once; the top ten carry approximately 13%. CD8+CD57+ cell expansion, shown by flow cytometry, had occurred in the patients selected for sequencing. The material sequenced was sorted CD4+, CD8+, or CD8+CD57+ T cells (not recorded which) from PBMCs. These receptor sequences come from a human donor with aplastic anemia.

This clonotype was observed a handful of times. The rearrangement uses TRBV12-3 or TRBV12-4 and TRBJ2-4; 9 bases agree with TRBD1. With V trimmed by 5 bases and J by 6 bases, 5 bases remained unmatched. CDR3 size: 14 residues. CDR3 sequence (DNA): TGTGCCAGCAGTAACAGACAGGGGGGAAACATTCAGTACTTC. Translation: CASSNRQGGNIQYF.

The V gene is TRBV19, the J gene TRBJ2-2; 13 nucleotides align to TRBD2. V lost 7 bases, J lost 5 bases, and 10 bases stayed unmatched. CDR3 size: 17 residues. Germline loops: CDR1 LNHDA, CDR2 SQIVND (reference sequence). In DNA form, the CDR3 reads TGTGCCAGTACCCCACTAGCGGGAGGGCCAGGTACCGGGGAGCTGTTTTTT. Residues: CASTPLAGGPGTGELFF.

The rearrangement uses TRBV11-1 and TRBJ1-5; D remains ambiguous. Germline CDR1 SGHAT, CDR2 FQDESV (reference sequence). V was clipped by 3 bases and J by 4 bases, with 7 bases between them. This CDR3 has 13 residues. The CDR3 is CASSFGRNQPQHF. CDR3 sequence (DNA): TGTGCCAGCAGCTTTGGCAGAAATCAGCCCCAGCATTTT.

The chain has TRBV5-6 and TRBJ2-7; no firm D call. Germline V lookup: CDR1 SGHDT, CDR2 YYEEEE. The CDR3 spans 16 residues. Between the trimmed V and J ends, which lost 0 bases and 0 bases, there was a span of 13 bases. The CDR3 bases are TGTGCCAGCAGCTTGGGCGTCGACTGGAGCTCCTACGAGCAGTACTTC. This gives the protein CASSLGVDWSSYEQYF.

V is TRBV7-8 and J is TRBJ2-3, with 11 bases fitting TRBD2. The CDR3 length is 17 residues. The germline CDR1 and CDR2 sequences are SGHVS and FQNEAQ. Germline trimming cut 5 bases from V and 4 bases from J; bases unmatched to any gene: 11. DNA for the CDR3: TGTGCCAGCAGCAGAATAGCGGGGGGGCGGAGTGCAGATACGCAGTATTTT. Protein sequence: CASSRIAGGRSADTQYF.

At least ten counts were recorded for this clonotype. The chain recombines TRBV6-1 with TRBJ1-5, with unresolved D. Germline loops: CDR1 MNHNS, CDR2 SASEGT. This CDR3 contains 14 residues. The V gene lost 0 bases and the J gene lost 7 bases, with 10 bases spanning the gap. CDR3 sequence reads: CASSEAPRGQPQHF. CDR3 sequence (DNA): TGTGCCAGCAGTGAAGCGCCCAGAGGCCAGCCCCAGCATTTT.

This clonotype was recorded at least ten times. The CDR3 spells CASSLEGTGGLNEQFF. CDR3 DNA: TGCGCCAGCAGCTTGGAAGGGACAGGGGGGCTTAATGAGCAGTTCTTC. The chain recombines TRBV5-1 with TRBJ2-1, with 11 bases fitting TRBD1. The V and J ends lost 0 bases and 7 bases, in that order; junction bases with no gene match: 6. The germline CDR1 and CDR2 sequences are SGHRS and YFSETQ. CDR3 length: 16 residues.

This clonotype was seen many times. The chain employs TRBV7-3 and TRBJ1-2, with TRBD1 identical over 7 bases. Per germline, CDR1 SGHTA and CDR2 FQGTGA. The CDR3 runs to 18 residues. The J segment lost 4 bases and the V segment lost 5 bases, leaving 19 bases of the junction unmatched. The DNA of the CDR3 is TGTGCCAGCAGCCCAGGGGGACCAGGGGGATACAGTAGCTATGGCTACACCTTC. The encoded protein is CASSPGGPGGYSSYGYTF. The full variable domain, its missing parts supplied by reference TRBV7-3 and TRBJ1-2, is GAGVSQTPSNKVTEKGKYVELRCDPISGHTALYWYRQSLGQGPEFLIYFQGTGAADDSGLPNDRFFAVRPEGSVSTLKIQRTERGDSAVYLCASSPGGPGGYSSYGYTFGSGTRLTVV.

CDR3 in DNA: TGTGCCAGCAGCTTCAGGGTGGGACGGGGAGAAATCTACGAGCAGTACTTC. Protein sequence: CASSFRVGRGEIYEQYF. V gene TRBV7-3 combines with J gene TRBJ2-7; either TRBD1 or TRBD2 may supply D (5 bases each). The CDR3 length is 17 residues. V was cut by 3 bases and J by 3 bases, with 21 bases left in between. Germline assignment: CDR1 SGHTA and CDR2 FQGTGA. Based on the CDR3 plus reference TRBV7-3 and TRBJ2-7, the full variable domain is GAGVSQTPSNKVTEKGKYVELRCDPISGHTALYWYRQSLGQGPEFLIYFQGTGAADDSGLPNDRFFAVRPEGSVSTLKIQRTERGDSAVYLCASSFRVGRGEIYEQYFGPGTRLTVT.

This clonotype was recorded once. The V call is TRBV10-3, the J call TRBJ2-5, with 9 bases aligning to TRBD2. CDR3 length: 13 amino acids. Germline CDR1 and CDR2: ENHRY and SYGVKD. With 10 bases clipped from V and 2 bases from J, the junction kept 5 bases outside the gene matches. CDR3 sequence reads: CASRTSAQETQYF. As DNA, the CDR3 is TGTGCCAGCAGGACTAGCGCACAAGAGACCCAGTACTTC.

This clonotype has ten or more counts. The CDR3, as DNA: TGCGCCAGCAGCCCGGAGCAGGGGAAAGGCTACACCTTC. Residues: CASSPEQGKGYTF. The V and J genes are TRBV5-1 and TRBJ1-2; D perhaps matches TRBD1 (6 bases). Deletions cut 4 bases from V and 8 bases from J, with 15 bases between. The CDR3 length is 13 residues. Germline V CDR1 and CDR2: SGHRS, YFSETQ.

This clonotype occurred a few times. The chain couples TRBV3-1 to TRBJ2-5; 14 bases are shared with TRBD2. This CDR3 has 16 amino acids. The V segment lost 3 bases and the J segment 5 bases; nucleotides outside the gene matches: 5. The germline V gene encodes CDR1 LGHDT and CDR2 YNNKEL (reference sequence). The CDR3 region has the DNA TGTGCCAGCAGCCAGACTAGCGGGGGGGCTGGGGAGACCCAGTACTTC. Amino acid sequence: CASSQTSGGAGETQYF.

The chain combines TRBV20-1 with TRBJ1-3; 7 bases line up with TRBD1. Germline lookup yields CDR1 DFQATT and CDR2 SNEGSKA (reference sequence). V gave up 6 bases and J gave up 4 bases; unmatched junction bases: 9. This CDR3 is 14 amino acids long. CDR3: CSASSRTGGNTIYF. For the CDR3, the DNA is TGCAGTGCCAGCAGTCGGACAGGAGGAAACACCATATATTTT.

The J gene is TRBJ2-7, the V gene TRBV11-3, with unresolved D. The CDR3 has 15 amino acids. CDR1 and CDR2 from the germline V gene are SGHNT and YENEEA. Deletions cut 0 bases from V and 1 base from J, with 10 bases between. CDR3 sequence reads: CASSLDRGDSYEQYF. CDR3 in DNA: TGTGCCAGCAGCTTAGATCGAGGAGATTCCTACGAGCAGTACTTC.

Of note for this clonotype: At one boundary the junction diverges from the germline segment, which might be a read error. V usage is TRBV7-9 and J usage is TRBJ1-2; D gene uncertain. This CDR3 has 11 residues. Germline CDR1 SEHNR, CDR2 FQNEAQ (reference sequence). The CDR3 here is CASSLDSDYTF. CDR3 sequence (DNA): TGTGCTAGCAGCTTAGATTCGGACTACACCTTC. The full variable domain, completed using reference TRBV7-9 and TRBJ1-2, is DTGVSQNPRHKITKRGQNVTFRCDPISEHNRLYWYRQTLGQGPEFLTYFQNEAQLEKSRLLSDRFSAERPKGSFSTLEIQRTEQGDSAMYLCASSLDSDYTFGSGTRLTVV.

The rearrangement links TRBV10-3 to TRBJ2-1, with 12 bases matching TRBD2. V was clipped by 8 bases and J by 4 bases; unmatched bases: 6. The CDR3 length is 15 residues. The germline V gene encodes CDR1 ENHRY and CDR2 SYGVKD. The CDR3 is CAIEASGRAYNEQFF. The CDR3 region has the DNA TGTGCCATCGAGGCTAGCGGGAGGGCTTACAATGAGCAGTTCTTC.

This clonotype was recorded a few times. The genes are TRBV11-1 and TRBJ1-6, with D unclear. This CDR3 contains 16 residues. V lost 4 bases, J lost 5 bases, and 15 bases lay in between. Germline V gene lookup returns CDR1 SGHAT and CDR2 FQDESV (reference sequence). The CDR3 coding sequence is TGTGCCAGCAGCTATTGGGATATACGGGATAATTCACCCCTCCACTTT. Translated, it gives CASSYWDIRDNSPLHF.

The chain employs TRBV7-9 and TRBJ2-2; no definite D call. Germline values: CDR1 SEHNR, CDR2 FQNEAQ (reference sequence). V dropped 3 bases and J dropped 6 bases, with 5 bases sitting between them. The CDR3 extends over 12 amino acids. The CDR3 DNA reads as TGTGCCAGCAGCTTTATACCCGGGGAGCTGTTTTTT. Translated: CASSFIPGELFF.